Following are 12 T cell receptor beta chains from one sample sequenced in a study of T-cell reconstitution after alpha-beta-depleted transplantation in children (dated by TCRdb to 2016 to 2017). Interpreted using the paper, the treatment or condition label stands for: allogeneic hematopoietic cell transplantation with graft depleted of TCRalphabeta T cells and CD19 B cells. Preparation of the library involved PCR. Sequencing was carried out with an Illumina HiSeq 2500. To normalize quantification of the TCRbeta repertoire, the TCR libraries were built with molecular barcoding that relied on unique molecular identifiers. TCRdb itself trimmed the public reads at Q25 with fastp, ran MiXCR and retained productive beta chains. Each CDR3 protein appears once, grouped with its most common genes and DNA. The sample yields about 500,000 distinct CDR3 sequences; about 10% were counted once. Of the sample, 14% is held by the ten largest clones.

The sequenced sample was PBMCs, mostly from graft donor cells, obtained 180 days after TCRalphabeta/CD19-depleted stem cell transplant. All receptors derive from a female patient aged 2 to 10 who had a stem cell transplant for aplastic anemia, so the T cells may come from the graft donor.

This clonotype turned up a few times. This rearrangement joins TRBV12-3 or TRBV12-4 to TRBJ2-5; the match to TRBD1 covers 8 bases. The CDR3 has 17 residues. V shed 6 bases and J 1 base; nucleotides not matched to a gene: 13. The CDR3, as DNA: TGTGCCAGCAGAACCGGGGGCCGAACAGGGGGCCAAGAGACCCAGTACTTC. It encodes CASRTGGRTGGQETQYF.

This clonotype was seen more than once but under ten times. This chain connects TRBV4-3 to TRBJ2-1; TRBD2 matches 9 bases. Germline V gene data show CDR1 as LGHNA and CDR2 as YSLEER. V lost 1 base and J lost 8; bases outside the gene matches: 15. The CDR3 runs 18 residues. The CDR3 loop reads CASSQVRAGGYYSDEQFF. The CDR3 DNA follows: TGCGCCAGCAGCCAAGTTCGGGCGGGAGGGTACTACTCCGATGAGCAGTTCTTC.

The sample holds a few counts of this clonotype. The V gene is TRBV12-3 or TRBV12-4, the J gene TRBJ1-2; no firm D call. V was clipped by 3 bases and J by 4 bases, with 12 bases between them. CDR3 length: 14 residues. This CDR3 reads CASSFGSSGYGYTF. In DNA, the CDR3 is TGTGCCAGCAGTTTCGGGTCCTCGGGCTATGGCTACACCTTC.

The V gene is TRBV27, the J gene TRBJ1-5, with a possible D match to TRBD1 (5 bases). This CDR3 has 15 amino acids. The V end lost 6 bases, the J end lost 3 bases, and 15 bases lay between the germline ends. Germline loops: CDR1 MNHEY, CDR2 SMNVEV (reference sequence). The chain's CDR3 is CASSHRLAVNQPQHF. The CDR3 region has the DNA TGTGCCAGCAGCCACAGGTTAGCGGTCAATCAGCCCCAGCATTTT.

This clonotype has a handful of counts. The rearrangement joins TRBV7-9 to TRBJ2-7; the match to TRBD2 covers 14 bases. The ends lost 1 base at V and 3 bases at J; junction bases unmatched: 5. This CDR3 has 17 amino acids. CDR1 SEHNR and CDR2 FQNEAQ come from the germline V gene (reference sequence). DNA for the CDR3: TGTGCCAGCAGCTTAGTAGGACTAGCGGGAGGTTACTACGAGCAGTACTTC. This translates into CASSLVGLAGGYYEQYF.

This clonotype was counted between two and nine times. This chain links TRBV4-1 with TRBJ1-2; D gene unclear. V was shortened by 0 bases and J by 1 base, with 9 bases between the two germline ends. The CDR3 is 15 amino acids. Germline-derived CDR1 and CDR2 are MGHRA and YSYEKL. CDR3 bases: TGCGCCAGCAGCCAAGATGTAGAACGTAACTATGGCTACACCTTC. It yields the protein CASSQDVERNYGYTF.

There are many counts of this clonotype. The chain is built from TRBV9 and TRBJ2-7, with 15 bases lining up with TRBD2. The CDR3 contains 16 residues. After removal of 0 bases from V and 6 bases from J, the junction contained 4 bases not matched to a gene. The V gene's germline CDR1 is SGDLS and CDR2 YYNGEE. CDR3 sequence: CASSVGRGLAGGEQYF. For the CDR3, the DNA is TGTGCCAGCAGCGTAGGGAGGGGACTAGCGGGAGGCGAGCAGTACTTC.

The sample holds a few counts of this clonotype. This chain joins TRBV4-1 and TRBJ2-1; the D is unclear. V was cut by 0 bases and J by 12 bases, with 12 bases left in between. In germline, CDR1 is MGHRA, CDR2 YSYEKL. This CDR3 contains 13 residues. CDR3 region: CASSQDTRWGQFF. CDR3 nucleotides: TGCGCCAGCAGCCAAGATACCCGGTGGGGGCAGTTCTTC.

This rearrangement joins TRBV3-1 to TRBJ2-6; 9 positions agree with TRBD2. The CDR3 runs to 20 residues. J gave up 0 bases and V 3 bases, and 12 bases lay outside the gene matches. Germline V lookup: CDR1 LGHDT, CDR2 YNNKEL (reference sequence). CDR3 region: CASSHPIGAGGPSGANVLTF. CDR3 nucleotides: TGTGCCAGCAGCCACCCAATAGGAGCGGGGGGCCCCTCTGGGGCCAACGTCCTGACTTTC.

This clonotype has just a few counts. This chain links TRBV9 with TRBJ2-2, with 9 bases lining up with TRBD1. The CDR3 length is 18 residues. Germline CDR1 reads SGDLS; CDR2 reads YYNGEE. J gave up 4 bases and V 0 bases, and 10 bases lay outside the gene matches. CDR3 in amino acids: CASSVEGGTGLGTGELFF. CDR3 DNA sequence: TGTGCCAGCAGCGTAGAGGGGGGGACAGGGTTGGGCACCGGGGAGCTGTTTTTT.

This rearrangement joins TRBV11-2 to TRBJ2-1; D is ambiguous. There are 18 residues in the CDR3. V lost 5 bases, J lost 5 bases, and 25 bases lay in between. Germline values: CDR1 SGHAT, CDR2 FQNNGV. CDR3 in amino acids: CASSPRHGSLSRNNEQFF. The CDR3 nucleotides are TGTGCCAGCAGCCCGAGGCACGGGTCCCTTTCCCGGAACAATGAGCAGTTCTTC.

This clonotype was counted between two and nine times. The V call is TRBV28, the J call TRBJ2-7; D may match TRBD1 or TRBD2 (6 bases each). CDR3 length: 14 amino acids. V was trimmed by 4 bases and J by 6 bases, leaving 16 bases between them. Per the germline V gene, CDR1 is MDHEN and CDR2 is SYDVKM. For the CDR3, the DNA is TGTGCCAGCAGTTATAAGGGGGGAACCCGCGAGCAGTACTTC. Translating it yields CASSYKGGTREQYF.